A selection of T cell receptor beta chains follows, all from one sample in a study of T cell repertoires in ileal Crohn's disease. Data came from immunoSEQ multiplex PCR; TCRdb stores just in-frame clones and leaves some out. The data show roughly 18,000 clones, roughly 83% seen once. Sequenced input: ileal tissue. These receptors all come from an adult with Crohn's disease. CDR3s include the opening cysteine and the closing phenylalanine or tryptophan. The order of the fields is J gene, V gene, D gene, clone size, CDR3 DNA, CDR3 protein. D genes are given only for firm matches. The size entry is marked missing in some rows and otherwise reads once, few, many or a size class.

TRBJ1-2,TRBV5-6,NA,NA,TGTGCCAGCAGCTTGGATCGGGGGACCCTACTATCCGGCTACACCTTC,CASSLDRGTLLSGYTF
TRBJ2-2,TRBV18,TRBD2,NA,TGTGCCAGCTCACCACCGGGACTACAGAACACCGGGGAGCTGTTTTTT,CASSPPGLQNTGELFF
TRBJ2-5,TRBV7-2,TRBD2,NA,TGTGCCAGCAGCTTAGTCCGGCTAGCGGAAGAGACCCAGTACTTC,CASSLVRLAEETQYF
TRBJ1-1,TRBV5-1,NA,NA,TGCGCCAGCAGCTTGGACAGGGCTGTAGCTTTCTTT,CASSLDRAVAFF
TRBJ1-1,TRBV11-2,NA,NA,TGTGCCAGCAGCTTAGTCCCCAGCACTGAAGCTTTCTTT,CASSLVPSTEAFF
TRBJ1-1,TRBV9,NA,few,TGTGCCAGCAGCGGACAGGTCAACACTGAAGCTTTCTTT,CASSGQVNTEAFF
TRBJ1-5,TRBV4-2,NA,NA,TGTGCCAGCAGCCAGGGGGGGGGCGAGGGAAATCAGCCCCAGCATTTT,CASSQGGGEGNQPQHF
TRBJ2-3,TRBV9,TRBD2,NA,TGTGCCAGCAGCCCAGTGGGAGCGGGGGGGGCAGATACGCAGTATTTT,CASSPVGAGGADTQYF
TRBJ1-3,TRBV25-1,NA,NA,TGTGCCAGCAAGCCAGGGGCTGGAAACACCATATATTTT,CASKPGAGNTIYF
TRBJ1-2,TRBV4-1,TRBD1,NA,TGCGCCAGCAGCCAAGAAGACAGGGCTGGCTACACCTTC,CASSQEDRAGYTF
TRBJ1-4,TRBV30,NA,NA,TGTGCCTGGAGTGTAGGGTTAACAGGTGAAAAACTGTTTTTT,CAWSVGLTGEKLFF
TRBJ1-1,TRBV10-3,NA,NA,TGTGCCATCAGTGAGTCCGCGGGGGCTTTCTTT,CAISESAGAFF
TRBJ2-2,TRBV10-2,TRBD1,NA,TGCGCCAGCAGCCGACAGGGGGCGGGAGCCGGGGAGCTGTTTTTT,CASSRQGAGAGELFF
TRBJ1-5,TRBV12-5,TRBD1,NA,TGTGCTAGTGGTTTGGCTTGGGACAGGGAGAGCAATCAGCCCCAGCATTTT,CASGLAWDRESNQPQHF
TRBJ1-2,TRBV5-1,NA,NA,TGCGCCAGCAGCTTGGGAGGTTCCTCCTATTACTATGGCTACACCTTC,CASSLGGSSYYYGYTF
TRBJ2-1,TRBV6-1,TRBD2,NA,TGTGCCAGCAGTGGGTTAGCGGGGGTCTCCTACAATGAGCAGTTCTTC,CASSGLAGVSYNEQFF
TRBJ1-4,TRBV6-6,NA,NA,TGTGCCAGCAGATTCACAGGGAGTAATGAAAAACTGTTTTTT,CASRFTGSNEKLFF
TRBJ1-2,TRBV6-1,TRBD1,NA,TGTGCCAGCAGTGCACCGGGACAGGGCCTTTCCAGCTATGGCTACACCTTC,CASSAPGQGLSSYGYTF
TRBJ1-6,TRBV7-9,NA,NA,TGTGCCAGCAGGCCGAATTGGGACTCTGAGGCCCTCCACTTT,CASRPNWDSEALHF
TRBJ2-7,TRBV10-2,TRBD2,NA,TGCGCCAGCAGACCCGCGGGGGTCCTGATCGAGCAGTACTTC,CASRPAGVLIEQYF
TRBJ1-1,TRBV6-5,NA,NA,TGTGCCAGCAGTTATACAATCAGGGTCAACACTGAAGCTTTCTTT,CASSYTIRVNTEAFF
TRBJ1-1,TRBV7-8,NA,NA,TGTGCCAGCAGCTTAGTTACAATGAACACTGAAGCTTTCTTT,CASSLVTMNTEAFF
TRBJ2-2,TRBV7-2,TRBD1,NA,TGTGCCAGCAGCTCGACAGGGGGCGCCGGGGAGCTGTTTTTT,CASSSTGGAGELFF
TRBJ1-2,TRBV5-1,TRBD1,NA,TGCGCCAGCAGGCCCGGGACAGCGGGTGGCTACACCTTC,CASRPGTAGGYTF
TRBJ1-5,TRBV15,TRBD1,NA,TGTGCCACCAGCAGAGACCTGTGGACAGGGGGCAATCAGCCCCAGCATTTT,CATSRDLWTGGNQPQHF
TRBJ1-2,TRBV20-1,NA,once,TGCAGTGCTAGCCGAAGCGACGGCTACACCTTC,CSASRSDGYTF
TRBJ2-7,TRBV7-3,TRBD1,NA,TGTGCCAGCAGCCCCGGACAGGGGGCAGGGTACGAGCAGTACTTC,CASSPGQGAGYEQYF
TRBJ2-2,TRBV30,TRBD1,NA,TGTGCCTGGAGTGTTGGGACAGCTACCGGGGAGCTGTTTTTT,CAWSVGTATGELFF
TRBJ2-2,TRBV7-9,TRBD1,NA,TGTGCCAGCAGCTGGGGACAGGGTCGCACCGGGGAGCTGTTTTTT,CASSWGQGRTGELFF
TRBJ1-1,TRBV5-6,TRBD1,NA,TGTGCCAGCAGCTTGTTCGGACAGGGGGGGAACACTGAAGCTTTCTTT,CASSLFGQGGNTEAFF
TRBJ2-7,TRBV7-2,NA,NA,TGTGCCAGCAGCCGGATGTGGGCCGAGCAGTACTTC,CASSRMWAEQYF
TRBJ2-3,TRBV7-2,TRBD1,few,TGTGCCAGCAGCTTAGTGGGGACAGGGGGCGCAGATACGCAGTATTTT,CASSLVGTGGADTQYF